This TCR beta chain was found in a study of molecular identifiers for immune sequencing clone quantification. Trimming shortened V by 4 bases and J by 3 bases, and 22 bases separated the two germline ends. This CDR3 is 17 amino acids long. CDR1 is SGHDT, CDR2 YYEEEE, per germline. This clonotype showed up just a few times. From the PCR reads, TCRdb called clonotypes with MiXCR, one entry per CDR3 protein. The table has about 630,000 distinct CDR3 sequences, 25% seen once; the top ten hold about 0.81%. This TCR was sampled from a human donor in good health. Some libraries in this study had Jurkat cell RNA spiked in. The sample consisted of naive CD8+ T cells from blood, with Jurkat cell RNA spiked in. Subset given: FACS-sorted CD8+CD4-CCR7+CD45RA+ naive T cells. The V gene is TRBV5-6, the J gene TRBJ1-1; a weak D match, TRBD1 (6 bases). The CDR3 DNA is TGTGCCAGCAGCGGCCCGGGGGGCCCGGAGGGGGACACTGAAGCTTTCTTT. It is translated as CASSGPGGPEGDTEAFF. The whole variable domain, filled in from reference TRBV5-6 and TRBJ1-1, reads DAGVTQSPTHLIKTRGQQVTLRCSPKSGHDTVSWYQQALGQGPQFIFQYYEEEERQRGNFPDRFSGHQFPNYSSELNVNALLLGDSALYLCASSGPGGPEGDTEAFFGQGTRLTVV.